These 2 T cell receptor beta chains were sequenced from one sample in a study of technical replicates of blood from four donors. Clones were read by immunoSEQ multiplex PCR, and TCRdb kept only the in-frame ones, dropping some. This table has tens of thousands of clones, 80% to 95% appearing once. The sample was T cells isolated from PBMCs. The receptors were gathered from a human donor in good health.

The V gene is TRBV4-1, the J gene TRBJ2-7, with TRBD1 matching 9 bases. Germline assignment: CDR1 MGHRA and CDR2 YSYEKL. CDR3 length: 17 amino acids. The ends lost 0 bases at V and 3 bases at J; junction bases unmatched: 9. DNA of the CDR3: TGCGCCAGCAGCCAAGATCTACTGGACAGGGGACTCTACGAGCAGTACTTC. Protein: CASSQDLLDRGLYEQYF.

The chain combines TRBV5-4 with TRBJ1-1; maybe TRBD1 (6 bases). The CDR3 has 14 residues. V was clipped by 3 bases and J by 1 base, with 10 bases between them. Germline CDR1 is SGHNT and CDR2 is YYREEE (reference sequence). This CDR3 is CASSSGVANTEAFF. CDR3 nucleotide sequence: TGTGCCAGCAGCTCAGGGGTGGCGAACACTGAAGCTTTCTTT.